Below, one T cell receptor (beta chain) is given with its context. No antigen is known for it. V was clipped by 4 bases and J by 7 bases; unmatched bases: 7. CDR1 and CDR2 (germline): SGHAT, FQDESV (reference sequence). The CDR3 has 16 residues. This sample is drawn from a study of metastatic and nonmetastatic thyroid tumors. The wider study: For malignant and benign thyroid patients, tumor or nodule tissue and blood were the sources whose repertoires were compared. Regarding the study as a whole: TCR beta diversity was reportedly significantly higher in malignant thyroid tumors than benign nodules, in blood and tumor.

Source study methods: Researchers built a distant-metastasis classifier for papillary thyroid cancer that drew on CDR3 differences across clinicopathological groups. TCRdb called clones again from the PCR reads with MiXCR. TCRdb, not the authors, supplied the V and J calls. The table has around 31,000 clones, about 21% seen once. Nobody among the patients had been given any treatment before thyroid surgery. The V and J genes are TRBV11-1 and TRBJ2-1, with 13 nucleotides matching TRBD2. Sequencing was performed on tumor tissue. This receptor was obtained from a male donor with papillary thyroid cancer or a benign thyroid nodule (not recorded which). Some clones in this sample may be carry-over from other donors' samples. Here the CDR3 DNA reads TGTGCCAGCAGCTACACCGGACTAGCGGGAGAAAATGAGCAGTTCTTC. Protein: CASSYTGLAGENEQFF.